This T cell receptor beta chain is from a study of blood T cell repertoires in COVID-19 (dated by TCRdb to 2020 to 2021). Study-level background: Samples covering the acute and convalescent phases of COVID-19 were provided by collaborators in the United States, Italy and Spain. The material from the prospective study consisted of cDNA or gDNA derived from T cells, B-cell-depleted T cells, or PBMCs. Subjects who had been exposed to COVID-19, were actively infected with it, or had recovered from it provided the deeply sampled blood TCRbeta repertoires that made up the dataset. The repertoires were released in a freely available public database intended as a resource for research on the immune response to SARS-CoV-2. Samples were obtained from the ongoing ImmuneRACE study (first 160 participants) and from about 1,300 subjects provided by 6 global collaborators. Nearly every sample came with metadata listing a de-identified subject ID, COVID-19 status, age in years and sex. Where available, HLA class I and class II types were obtained from metadata supplied by the sample provider rather than from assay-based typing.

A remark on this clone: Its antigen has not been determined. No much larger clone exists at a distance of one base, and base qualities are not known.

CDR1 and CDR2 are read off the germline V gene (reference sequence) as LGHDT and YNNKEL. The CDR3 runs 15 residues from the cysteine to the phenylalanine. The retained sequence is limited to the CDR3, 45 bases, with the frame set at the first base. The germline ends are 16 bases apart after V is trimmed by 7 bases and J by 0 bases. Participants in the prospective study were aged about 18 to 95 years, lived in 20 to 30 United States geographic areas, and enrolled through a virtual design. To assign participants to cohorts, the prospective study relied on clinical history that participants themselves reported in a screening survey and a study questionnaire. In the prospective study, mobile phlebotomists collected whole blood, serum and a nasopharyngeal or oropharyngeal swab from each participant. Additional blood draws and questionnaires over a 2-month period could optionally be provided by prospective study participants. Blood samples from the prospective study were shipped frozen or at room temperature prior to DNA extraction.

TCRbeta CDR3 regions were amplified from genomic DNA using the immunoSEQ Assay, a bias-controlled multiplex PCR. The study's own analysis went as follows. Within the assay, amplification of reference gene primers was used to estimate how many nucleated cells each sample contained. To quantify the absolute abundance of each unique TCRbeta CDR3 rearrangement, sequence reads were collapsed and filtered. Productive Simpson clonality was computed per sample as the square root of Simpson's diversity index over productive rearrangements. This is the immuneACCESS table as TCRdb keeps it, with only in-frame sequences that have V and J called. A part of the clones is gone; compared with another copy, unresolved V genes explain less than half, and the rest is unexplained. The V and J calls and the clone size are those of that table, but D and trimming were determined from the DNA. Counted in this sample were 200,000 or so clones; 80% to 90% of them appeared once. Clones ranked in the top ten supply approximately 3.4% of the sample.

Study-wide conclusions, independent of this receptor: Clinical and demographic metadata were provided uncurated, with the amount varying by source and participant.

This TCR was recovered from a woman younger than 35 in a cohort exposed to, infected with or recovered from COVID-19 (not recorded which). The sequenced sample consisted of PBMCs or T cells enriched from blood (not recorded which). The V and J segments used are TRBV3-1 (or the pseudogene TRBV3-2) and TRBJ2-7; a tentative D match to TRBD2 spans 6 bases. The nucleotides read TGTGCCAGCACCATGGGGCAGCGGGTCTCCTACGAGCAGTACTTC. The encoded protein is CASTMGQRVSYEQYF.